The present entry profiles one T cell receptor beta chain with its context. These data originate in a study of shared clonotypes between healthy human individuals. Clones were sequenced by immunoSEQ multiplex PCR, and TCRdb holds only the in-frame ones, with some missing. The table shows 2 million to 2.5 million clones, with approximately 94% occurring only once. Only CD45RO-negative cells positively selected for CCR7 counted as naive CD8 cells, so terminally differentiated effector memory CD45RA+ cells were excluded. The TCR originated in a man between 18 and 35 years old in good health. Some clones in this sample may be carry-over from other donors' samples. The specimen was naive CD8+ T cells from PBMCs.

The CDR3 DNA reads as TGTGCCAGCAGCCGTTTAGCGGGAGGGCCACCCTACAATGAGCAGTTCTTC. Translation: CASSRLAGGPPYNEQFF. The gene calls are TRBV7-3 and TRBJ2-1; TRBD2 aligns across 11 bases. V shed 5 bases, J shed 2 bases, and the junction held 8 bases outside the gene matches. The CDR3 extends over 17 amino acids. The germline gives CDR1 SGHTA, CDR2 FQGTGA.